This TCR beta chain was captured in a study of blood T cell repertoires in COVID-19. Background on the study: COVID-19 samples from acute and convalescent phases originated in the United States, Italy and Spain.

Sequencing used immunoSEQ multiplex PCR; TCRdb keeps in-frame clones, though not all of them. The sample shows about 170,000 clones, about four fifths of them seen only once. The specimen was peripheral blood. This receptor was identified in a middle-aged man who had recovered from COVID-19.

Here the CDR3 reads CASSPSHALAGNTIYF. In nucleotides, the CDR3 is TGTGCCAGCAGCCCCTCTCACGCACTGGCTGGAAACACCATATATTTT. The genes are TRBV13 and TRBJ1-3; D unresolved. There are 16 residues in the CDR3. Germline V gives CDR1 PRHDT, CDR2 FYEKMQ (reference sequence). V was pared by 5 bases and J by 2 bases, with 16 bases between.